The next 19 T cell receptor beta chains were all read from a single sample in a study of blood T cell repertoires in COVID-19. Data came from immunoSEQ multiplex PCR; TCRdb stores just in-frame clones and leaves some out. The top ten hold more than 15% of the sample, which has tens of thousands of clones, approximately 79% seen once. The sequenced sample consisted of peripheral blood. These receptors were collected from a man at least 80 years old with active COVID-19.

The V and J genes are TRBV5-8 and TRBJ2-3; TRBD2 might be the D (6 bases). Germline V gene data show CDR1 as SGHTS and CDR2 as YDEGEE. The CDR3 spans 17 residues. V lost 4 bases, J lost 3 bases, and 21 bases lay in between. CDR3 amino acids: CASSRGKGGLETDTQYF. As DNA, the CDR3 is TGTGCCAGCAGCCGGGGAAAGGGAGGCCTCGAGACAGATACGCAGTATTTT.

The V gene is TRBV25-1, the J gene TRBJ1-1; D is possibly TRBD1 (5 bases). Germline lookup yields CDR1 MGHDK and CDR2 SYGVNS. Trimming shortened V by 6 bases and J by 4 bases, and 15 bases separated the two germline ends. There are 14 residues in the CDR3. CDR3 protein: CASRAPGGGTEAFF. The DNA of the CDR3 is TGTGCCAGCAGGGCCCCCGGGGGAGGCACTGAAGCTTTCTTT.

The chain is built from TRBV24-1 and TRBJ2-1; perhaps TRBD1 as D (5 bases). The CDR3 runs 12 residues. With 8 bases removed from V and 2 bases from J, the gap between germline ends came to 6 bases. Germline V gene lookup returns CDR1 KGHDR and CDR2 SFDVKD. The CDR3 DNA is TGTGCCACCAAGGGGACCTACAATGAGCAGTTCTTC. This translates into CATKGTYNEQFF.

The chain recombines TRBV4-1 with TRBJ2-7, with TRBD2 identical over 8 bases. CDR1 is MGHRA, CDR2 YSYEKL, per germline. The CDR3 runs to 14 residues. With 0 bases clipped from V and 2 bases from J, the junction kept 0 bases outside the gene matches. CDR3 sequence reads: CASSQEGLAYEQYF. CDR3 nucleotide sequence: TGCGCCAGCAGCCAAGAGGGACTAGCCTACGAGCAGTACTTC.

This sequence joins TRBV24-1 and TRBJ1-6; D might be TRBD1 (5 bases). Germline V gene sequence: CDR1 KGHDR, CDR2 SFDVKD. V was cut by 5 bases and J by 0 bases, with 25 bases left in between. This CDR3 contains 21 residues. CDR3 nucleotides: TGTGCCACCAGTGTGGTTGGGCTACAGACAGAAAGAGGCTCCTATAATTCACCCCTCCACTTT. Amino acid sequence: CATSVVGLQTERGSYNSPLHF.

The chain uses TRBV12-3 or TRBV12-4 and TRBJ1-5; D ambiguous. The CDR3 is 13 residues long. With 4 bases removed from V and 7 bases from J, the gap between germline ends came to 11 bases. The CDR3 bases are TGTGCCAGCAGTTCTGAGGTTGGGCAGCCCCAGCATTTT. Protein: CASSSEVGQPQHF.

In its sample, this clone was seen a few times. The rearrangement uses TRBV6-2 or TRBV6-3 and TRBJ2-7; a weak D match, TRBD1 (5 bases). Trimming left V 0 bases short and J 0 bases short, with 6 bases between. This CDR3 comprises 14 residues. Germline loops: CDR1 MNHEY, CDR2 SVGEGT. As DNA, the CDR3 is TGTGCCAGCAGTTACTCGACAGCCTCCTACGAGCAGTACTTC. Translated, it gives CASSYSTASYEQYF.

The chain links TRBV6-5 to TRBJ1-2; D is possibly TRBD1 (6 bases). The germline V gene has CDR1 MNHEY and CDR2 SVGAGI. This CDR3 region has 13 residues. With 2 bases removed from V and 8 bases from J, the gap between germline ends came to 12 bases. The chain's CDR3 is CASSYRGLGGYTF. The CDR3 DNA sequence: TGTGCCAGCAGTTACAGGGGGTTGGGCGGCTACACCTTC.

The rearrangement links TRBV5-6 to TRBJ1-6; TRBD1 might be the D (6 bases). The CDR3 is made up of 14 amino acids. Germline CDR1 and CDR2: SGHDT and YYEEEE. The ends were cut back, 7 bases at V and 10 bases at J, with 18 bases in the middle. Here the CDR3 reads CASAWAGDPSPLHF. The CDR3 DNA is TGTGCCAGCGCGTGGGCAGGGGACCCATCACCCCTCCACTTT.

The J gene is TRBJ2-7, the V gene TRBV5-1; TRBD1 matches at 10 bases. The length of the CDR3 is 15 residues. V lost 4 bases and J lost 3; bases outside the gene matches: 7. CDR1 SGHRS and CDR2 YFSETQ come from the germline V gene. CDR3 sequence reads: CASSLGTGDNYEQYF. CDR3 in DNA: TGCGCCAGCAGCCTAGGGACAGGGGACAACTACGAGCAGTACTTC.

The chain carries TRBV3-1 (or the pseudogene TRBV3-2) and TRBJ2-1, with 7 bases that match TRBD2. Germline-derived CDR1 and CDR2 are LGHDT and YNNKEL (reference sequence). The CDR3 is 15 residues long. The V segment lost 4 bases and the J segment 7 bases; nucleotides outside the gene matches: 10. CDR3 nucleotides: TGTGCCAGCAGCCCTCCCGGGACTATGGGTAATGAGCAGTTCTTC. Protein: CASSPPGTMGNEQFF.

This clone appeared once. This chain uses TRBV6-2 or TRBV6-3 with TRBJ2-5; 14 bases fit TRBD2. Germline CDR1 reads MNHEY; CDR2 reads SVGEGT. The V and J ends lost 3 bases and 6 bases, in that order; junction bases with no gene match: 12. CDR3 size: 18 residues. The CDR3 DNA follows: TGTGCCAGCAGTTATTTCGGACTAGCGGGGGGCGGAGTACAGACCCAGTACTTC. Protein: CASSYFGLAGGGVQTQYF.

This clone was seen only a few times. This chain connects TRBV6-2 or TRBV6-3 to TRBJ2-7, with 8 bases matching TRBD2. Germline lookup yields CDR1 MNHEY and CDR2 SVGEGT. The CDR3 is made up of 15 amino acids. With V trimmed by 4 bases and J by 7 bases, 12 bases remained unmatched. The CDR3 here is CASSSAGGGQWEQYF. The DNA for the CDR3 is TGTGCCAGCAGTTCCGCGGGGGGCGGTCAGTGGGAGCAGTACTTC.

The chain recombines TRBV29-1 with TRBJ2-1, with a tentative D call TRBD1 (6 bases). There are 15 residues in the CDR3. V shed 1 base and J shed 1 base, with 11 bases lying between them. Per the germline V gene, CDR1 is SQVTM and CDR2 is ANQGSEA. The CDR3 DNA sequence: TGCAGCGTTGAAGGGACAGCCTCATCCTACAATGAGCAGTTCTTC. Amino acid sequence: CSVEGTASSYNEQFF.

The chain joins TRBV5-4 to TRBJ2-7; TRBD2 aligns across 7 bases. V shed 0 bases and J 0 bases; nucleotides not matched to a gene: 6. Germline V gene data show CDR1 as SGHNT and CDR2 as YYREEE (reference sequence). CDR3 length equals 16 residues. The CDR3 is CASSLGVGRDSYEQYF. Here the CDR3 DNA reads TGTGCCAGCAGCTTGGGGGTAGGGAGGGACTCCTACGAGCAGTACTTC.

This chain joins TRBV7-9 and TRBJ2-3, with TRBD1 matching over 12 bases. V trimming: 5 bases; J trimming: 3 bases; junction bases outside the gene matches: 6. The CDR3 sequence is 16 residues long. In germline, CDR1 is SEHNR, CDR2 FQNEAQ (reference sequence). As DNA, the CDR3 is TGTGCCAGCAGCCACGGGACAGGGGGCGCAACAGATACGCAGTATTTT. Its translation: CASSHGTGGATDTQYF.

The sample holds a few counts of this clone. V and J are TRBV28 and TRBJ1-5, with TRBD1 matching over 7 bases. J gave up 4 bases and V 4 bases, and 13 bases lay outside the gene matches. Germline V gene data show CDR1 as MDHEN and CDR2 as SYDVKM. The CDR3 runs 17 residues. CDR3 DNA sequence: TGTGCCAGCAGTTCCCGACAGGGACTAGGTGTGAATCAGCCCCAGCATTTT. It is translated as CASSSRQGLGVNQPQHF.

This sequence joins TRBV18 and TRBJ2-1; D remains ambiguous. The CDR3 contains 15 residues. V was clipped by 4 bases and J by 3 bases, with 13 bases between them. In germline, CDR1 is KGHSH, CDR2 LQKENI. CDR3 DNA: TGTGCCAGCTCACAACTCAATTCCGGCTACAATGAGCAGTTCTTC. This sequence encodes CASSQLNSGYNEQFF.

This chain uses TRBV7-6 with TRBJ1-2, with D possibly matching TRBD1 (6 bases). From germline, CDR1 is SGHVS and CDR2 FNYEAQ. Trimming shortened V by 4 bases and J by 6 bases, and 12 bases separated the two germline ends. CDR3 length: 13 amino acids. The DNA for the CDR3 is TGTGCCAGCAGCTCTGGACAGACCGATGGCTACACCTTC. It codes for CASSSGQTDGYTF. Based on the CDR3 plus reference TRBV7-6 and TRBJ1-2, the full variable domain is GAGVSQSPRYKVTKRGQDVALRCDPISGHVSLYWYRQALGQGPEFLTYFNYEAQQDKSGLPNDRFSAERPEGSISTLTIQRTEQRDSAMYRCASSSGQTDGYTFGSGTRLTVV.